The TCR beta chain under discussion was sequenced for a study of OX40 agonist ivuxolimab in advanced cancers. Study overall: Patients were treated with intravenous ivuxolimab, dosed at 0.01 to 10 mg/kg and infused every 2 weeks. It was permissible to have had prior anti-PD-1, anti-PD-L1 or anti-CTLA-4 therapy, and approximately 40% had some.

The CDR3 totals 13 residues. CDR1 is MNHEY and CDR2 is SVGAGI in the germline V gene. Trimming removed 3 bases from V and 1 base from J, with 6 bases in between. Profiling relied on immunoSEQ multiplex PCR, and the TCRdb table lists in-frame clones only, not all of them. The sample has roughly 21,000 clones; approximately 89% are singletons. This TCR was recovered from an adult with an advanced solid tumor such as melanoma, head and neck, liver or kidney cancer. The sample consisted of CD4+ or CD8+ T cells sorted from blood, taken in a trial of the OX40 agonist ivuxolimab. The chain links TRBV6-5 to TRBJ1-1; D unclear. The CDR3 DNA is TGTGCCAGCAGTTATGTAGCGAACACTGAAGCTTTCTTT. The encoded protein is CASSYVANTEAFF.